Given below is one TCR beta chain in context. J lost 3 bases, V lost 0 bases, and 3 bases had no gene match. CDR3 length: 15 amino acids. CDR1 and CDR2 (germline): SGDLS, YYNGEE. The sample belongs to a study of blood T cell repertoires in COVID-19. Overall study: Samples taken during acute and convalescent COVID-19 were collected in the United States, Italy and Spain.

As originally analysed: Amplifying reference gene primers gave estimates of nucleated cell counts. Sequencing used immunoSEQ multiplex PCR; TCRdb keeps in-frame clones, though not all of them. V and J calls and clone size are given by that table; D and trimming were obtained from the DNA. The repertoire includes 55,000 to 80,000 clones, around 90% of them detected once, and roughly 6.2% sits in the top ten. The sequencing input was peripheral blood. The source is a human donor in a cohort sampled during active COVID-19. This chain connects TRBV9 to TRBJ2-3; 8 bases map to TRBD1. The CDR3 DNA reads TGTGCCAGCAGCGTAGCTCACAGGGGGACAGATACGCAGTATTTT. It codes for CASSVAHRGTDTQYF.